The clone carrying this T cell receptor beta chain showed up many times. Each CDR3 protein is one row after TCRdb ran MiXCR on the 5' RACE reads. The table lists some 100,000 distinct CDR3 sequences, about 16% of them singletons, with about 6.2% in the top ten. This entry is derived from a study of T cells of healthy individuals. The CDR3 runs 12 residues. Trimming cost V 3 bases and J 3 bases, with 6 bases left between them. CDR1 and CDR2 from the germline V gene are DFQATT and SNEGSKA (reference sequence). The source is a human donor in good health. The chain couples TRBV20-1 to TRBJ2-1, with a weak D call TRBD2 (5 bases). The DNA of the CDR3 is TGCAGTGCTAGCGGAGGCTACAATGAGCAGTTCTTC. As protein: CSASGGYNEQFF.